Below are 29 T cell receptor beta chains sequenced from a single sample in a study of regulatory T cells in long-lasting Graves disease. The time point here: newly diagnosed GD, antithyroid drugs for less than 3 months. Making the TCR library involved RNA that had been extracted from PBMCs. To make TCR beta libraries, researchers used iRepertoire HTBI primers and Arm-PCR of CDR3 regions. TCRdb ran MiXCR on the multiplex PCR reads and lists one entry per CDR3 protein. Among hundreds of thousands of distinct CDR3 sequences, more than 10% were seen once, and the ten largest hold almost 9%. The sample was also linked to a second study, of T cells in Graves' hyperthyroidism and ophthalmopathy.

Source: peripheral blood mononuclear cells (PBMCs), taken at new diagnosis, from a patient treated with antithyroid drugs. The receptor source for this set is a woman in her 30s with Graves disease.

In this sample, this clonotype turned up a few times. The chain combines TRBV18 with TRBJ1-2; TRBD1 might be the D (5 bases). Trimming shortened V by 1 base and J by 6 bases, and 18 bases separated the two germline ends. The CDR3 is 16 residues long. The germline V gene encodes CDR1 KGHSH and CDR2 LQKENI. CDR3 in amino acids: CASSPQPGPDFNGYTF. CDR3 sequence (DNA): TGTGCCAGCTCACCACAGCCGGGGCCGGATTTTAATGGCTACACCTTC.

The sample holds one count of this clonotype. This chain joins TRBV29-1 and TRBJ2-3, with 9 nucleotides matching TRBD2. The CDR3 covers 13 residues. Trimming took 5 bases from V and 2 from J; bases not matched to a gene: 2. In germline, CDR1 is SQVTM, CDR2 ANQGSEA. The DNA for the CDR3 is TGCAGCGTTCGCGGGAGGGTCACAGATACGCAGTATTTT. Protein: CSVRGRVTDTQYF.

The genes are TRBV12-3 or TRBV12-4 and TRBJ1-5; TRBD1 might be the D (5 bases). Deletions cut 4 bases from V and 5 bases from J, with 12 bases between. The CDR3 loop spans 14 amino acids. For the CDR3, the DNA is TGTGCCAGCAGTTCTTCCAGGGCCTATCAGCCCCAGCATTTT. Its translation: CASSSSRAYQPQHF.

This clonotype showed up many times. The CDR3 DNA is TGTGCCAGCAGTTTACGGGACAGGGATTTGAACACTGAAGCTTTCTTT. Protein: CASSLRDRDLNTEAFF. The V call is TRBV12-3 or TRBV12-4, the J call TRBJ1-1; 9 bases match TRBD1. Trimming removed 2 bases from V and 0 bases from J; junction bases left unmatched: 4. The CDR3 contains 16 residues.

The rearrangement links TRBV18 to TRBJ1-6; perhaps TRBD1 as D (6 bases). CDR1 is KGHSH, CDR2 LQKENI, per germline. The CDR3 is 15 residues long. Trimming left V 3 bases short and J 14 bases short, with 20 bases between. CDR3 residues: CASSPSGTSNRALHF. DNA for the CDR3: TGTGCCAGCTCACCTTCCGGGACATCCAACCGGGCCCTCCACTTT.

V gene TRBV20-1 combines with J gene TRBJ2-1; 7 bases map to TRBD2. The CDR3 extends over 14 amino acids. Per germline, CDR1 DFQATT and CDR2 SNEGSKA (reference sequence). The V segment lost 4 bases and the J segment 10 bases; nucleotides outside the gene matches: 13. This chain's CDR3 is CSATWLAVGQEQFF. CDR3 sequence (DNA): TGCAGTGCTACCTGGCTAGCGGTCGGTCAGGAGCAGTTCTTC.

This clonotype has a handful of counts. The chain recombines TRBV27 with TRBJ1-1, with unresolved D. CDR3 length equals 14 residues. Germline CDR1 is MNHEY and CDR2 is SMNVEV (reference sequence). Trimming shortened V by 5 bases and J by 5 bases, and 15 bases separated the two germline ends. The CDR3 region has the DNA TGTGCCAGCAGTAGACCCCCCCCGCGGACTGAAGCTTTCTTT. It codes for CASSRPPPRTEAFF.

This clonotype came up a few times. The J gene is TRBJ2-1, the V gene TRBV25-1, with 7 bases that match TRBD1. The CDR3 extends over 14 amino acids. Germline V gene lookup returns CDR1 MGHDK and CDR2 SYGVNS. The J segment lost 10 bases and the V segment lost 2 bases, leaving 8 bases of the junction unmatched. CDR3 in amino acids: CASSEADRRPEQFF. The CDR3 coding sequence is TGTGCCAGCAGTGAAGCGGACAGGAGGCCCGAGCAGTTCTTC.

This clonotype was seen a few times. The rearrangement links TRBV6-2 or TRBV6-3 to TRBJ2-3, with D perhaps matching TRBD1 or TRBD2 (6 bases each). Germline V gene sequence: CDR1 MNHEY, CDR2 SVGEGT. The CDR3 totals 12 residues. The V end was cut by 6 bases, the J end by 10 bases, with 14 bases between. CDR3 in DNA: TGTGCCAGCAGACCTGCCGGGGGCGCGCAGTATTTT. Translated, it gives CASRPAGGAQYF.

On this clonotype itself: A read error may be the cause here, since a much bigger clone is one base away. This rearrangement joins TRBV5-1 to TRBJ2-3; no clear D gene. Germline CDR1 and CDR2: SGHRS and YFSETQ. The CDR3 spans 13 residues. CDR3 coding DNA: TGCGCCAGCAGCTCCTCGAACCCAGATACGCAGTGTTTT. Encoded protein: CASSSSNPDTQCF.

This clonotype showed up many times. The chain recombines TRBV11-2 with TRBJ2-2; 7 bases agree with TRBD1. Germline CDR1 reads SGHAT; CDR2 reads FQNNGV. The CDR3 runs 14 residues. J was trimmed by 5 bases and V by 5 bases; bases with no gene match: 5. CDR3 sequence: CASSQTGRTGELFF. DNA of the CDR3: TGTGCCAGCAGCCAGACAGGGCGAACCGGGGAGCTGTTTTTT.

In its sample, this clonotype was seen many times. The V call is TRBV18, the J call TRBJ2-5, with 8 bases aligning to TRBD1. Looked up from germline, CDR1 is KGHSH and CDR2 is LQKENI. This CDR3 has 15 amino acids. With V trimmed by 2 bases and J by 4 bases, 6 bases remained unmatched. In nucleotides, the CDR3 is TGTGCCAGCTCACCAGGTCAGGGGGCTCGAGAGACCCAGTACTTC. Residues: CASSPGQGARETQYF.

This clonotype appeared a few times. J is TRBJ1-1 and V is TRBV11-2; D remains unclear. This CDR3 is 14 amino acids long. V was clipped by 6 bases and J by 3 bases, with 14 bases between them. Per the germline V gene, CDR1 is SGHAT and CDR2 is FQNNGV. The CDR3: CASRFQPTDTEAFF. CDR3 nucleotides: TGTGCCAGCAGGTTCCAGCCAACCGACACTGAAGCTTTCTTT.

This clonotype was observed at least ten times. This chain connects TRBV12-3 or TRBV12-4 to TRBJ2-7; D not resolved. V lost 5 bases and J lost 3, with 11 bases in between. CDR3 length equals 13 residues. CDR3 coding DNA: TGTGCCAGCAGTAGGACCGAAGACTACGAGCAGTACTTC. This translates into CASSRTEDYEQYF.

There are many counts of this clonotype. The chain carries TRBV24-1 and TRBJ1-3; D possibly corresponds to TRBD1 (5 bases). Deletions cut 3 bases from V and 9 bases from J, with 11 bases between. The germline gives CDR1 KGHDR, CDR2 SFDVKD. The length of the CDR3 is 13 residues. In DNA, the CDR3 is TGTGCCACCAGTGATCCGGGGGTGGGCACCATATATTTT. Its protein product is CATSDPGVGTIYF.

V gene TRBV20-1 combines with J gene TRBJ2-1, with 8 bases that match TRBD2. The junction had 5 bases not matched to a gene; V was cut back by 2 bases and J by 2 bases. This CDR3 region has 15 residues. Germline CDR1 reads DFQATT; CDR2 reads SNEGSKA (reference sequence). CDR3 in DNA: TGCAGTGCTAGAACGGGAGGGATACCCTACAATGAGCAGTTCTTC. The encoded protein is CSARTGGIPYNEQFF.

This clonotype appeared many times. This sequence joins TRBV6-2 or TRBV6-3 and TRBJ1-2, with D unclear. Trimming stripped 5 bases from V and 4 bases from J, with 8 bases between. Germline CDR1 and CDR2: MNHEY and SVGEGT. The CDR3 has 12 residues. The CDR3 nucleotides are TGTGCCAGCAGTCGCCTGGGCTATGGCTACACCTTC. The encoded protein is CASSRLGYGYTF.

As regards this clonotype: Only one base separates this from a far larger clonotype, so it likely reflects a read error. CDR3 nucleotides: TGTGCCAGCAGCTTAGCTCCTAGACACAATGAGCAGTTCTTC. Translation gives CASSLAPRHNEQFF. The rearrangement joins TRBV9 to TRBJ2-1; D not resolved. Germline V gene lookup returns CDR1 SGDLS and CDR2 YYNGEE. V was shortened by 4 bases and J by 5 bases, with 13 bases between the two germline ends. The CDR3 is 14 amino acids.

This clonotype was detected many times. This chain joins TRBV7-2 and TRBJ2-4, with 11 nucleotides matching TRBD2. The CDR3 is made up of 14 amino acids. Germline CDR1 reads SGHTA; CDR2 reads FQGNSA. Unmatched junction bases numbered 3, after V lost 4 bases and J lost 7 bases. CDR3 DNA sequence: TGTGCCAGCAGCTCAACTAGCGGGAGTAACATTCAGTACTTC. Amino acids: CASSSTSGSNIQYF.

This clonotype has at least ten counts. This chain uses TRBV20-1 with TRBJ1-2, with D possibly matching TRBD1 (6 bases). CDR3 length equals 13 residues. The germline V and J ends were trimmed by 5 bases and 7 bases, with 17 bases remaining between them. The germline CDR1 and CDR2 sequences are DFQATT and SNEGSKA (reference sequence). CDR3: CSARRQASVGYTF. CDR3 nucleotides: TGCAGTGCTCGGAGACAGGCCAGCGTTGGCTACACCTTC.

The gene calls are TRBV4-1 and TRBJ1-4, with 7 bases fitting TRBD1. The CDR3 runs 15 residues. V lost 6 bases and J lost 0; bases outside the gene matches: 4. The V gene's germline CDR1 is MGHRA and CDR2 YSYEKL. CDR3 sequence (DNA): TGCGCCAGCAGGAGGACAGGTGCAACTAATGAAAAACTGTTTTTT. Translating gives CASRRTGATNEKLFF.

This chain connects TRBV19 to TRBJ1-1; D is unresolved. The ends were cut back, 0 bases at V and 8 bases at J, with 10 bases in the middle. The CDR3 loop spans 13 amino acids. Germline assignment: CDR1 LNHDA and CDR2 SQIVND (reference sequence). CDR3 DNA sequence: TGTGCCAGTAGTATAGATGCGGAGAGGGAAGCTTTCTTT. It codes for CASSIDAEREAFF.

This clonotype was detected a few times. The V call is TRBV6-2 or TRBV6-3, the J call TRBJ2-3; 8 nucleotides agree with TRBD2. The CDR3 loop spans 15 amino acids. Trimming at V came to 2 bases and at J to 1 base, leaving 2 bases not matched to a gene. Germline values: CDR1 MNHEY, CDR2 SVGEGT. CDR3 nucleotide sequence: TGTGCCAGCAGTTACGGACTAGCTGGCACAGATACGCAGTATTTT. Amino acids: CASSYGLAGTDTQYF.

V usage is TRBV4-2 and J usage is TRBJ2-3; 9 bases agree with TRBD1. The CDR3 covers 15 residues. With V trimmed by 5 bases and J by 3 bases, 6 bases remained unmatched. Germline loops: CDR1 LGHNA, CDR2 YNFKEQ. CDR3 residues: CASSTNRGPTDTQYF. The DNA for the CDR3 is TGTGCCAGCAGCACAAACAGGGGGCCAACAGATACGCAGTATTTT.

This clonotype has a count of ten or more. Compared with germline, one end of the junction differs, possibly owing to a read error. This chain joins TRBV28 and TRBJ1-2; possibly TRBD1 for D (6 bases). The CDR3 runs to 11 residues. From germline, CDR1 is MDHEN and CDR2 SYDVKM. The CDR3 loop reads CASSFGGPGRF. The CDR3 nucleotides are TGTGCCAGCAGTTTTGGGGGCCCGGGGAGGTTC.

This rearrangement joins TRBV7-2 to TRBJ2-7; a weak D match, TRBD1 (6 bases). In germline, CDR1 is SGHTA, CDR2 FQGNSA. The CDR3 is made up of 17 amino acids. Trimming removed 5 bases at V and 4 bases at J, with 24 bases between. The DNA for the CDR3 is TGTGCCAGCAGCCCAAGGGGGACCGATCTTCCCCTTTACGAGCAGTACTTC. Amino acid sequence: CASSPRGTDLPLYEQYF.

V gene TRBV28 combines with J gene TRBJ2-5; TRBD2 matches at 11 bases. This CDR3 comprises 17 residues. V gave up 5 bases and J gave up 1 base; unmatched junction bases: 9. Germline CDR1 reads MDHEN; CDR2 reads SYDVKM. DNA of the CDR3: TGTGCCAGCAGTCCGATGGGACTAGCGGAAACCCAAGAGACCCAGTACTTC. This translates into CASSPMGLAETQETQYF.

This clonotype was detected only a few times. The rearrangement links TRBV20-1 to TRBJ2-1; 16 nucleotides match TRBD2. This CDR3 is built from 19 residues. Germline values: CDR1 DFQATT, CDR2 SNEGSKA (reference sequence). Trimming removed 2 bases from V and 2 bases from J; junction bases left unmatched: 9. The CDR3 coding sequence is TGCAGTGCTAGATCATCGGGACTAGCGGGAGGGCCGACCTACAATGAGCAGTTCTTC. Amino acids: CSARSSGLAGGPTYNEQFF.

This clonotype came up many times. The chain links TRBV2 to TRBJ2-1; 12 bases agree with TRBD2. The CDR3 extends over 14 amino acids. CDR1 is SNHLY, CDR2 FYNNEI, per germline. J lost 6 bases, V lost 10 bases, and 7 bases had no gene match. This CDR3 reads CATPGTSGPNEQFF. In DNA form, the CDR3 reads TGTGCCACTCCCGGGACTAGCGGGCCCAATGAGCAGTTCTTC.